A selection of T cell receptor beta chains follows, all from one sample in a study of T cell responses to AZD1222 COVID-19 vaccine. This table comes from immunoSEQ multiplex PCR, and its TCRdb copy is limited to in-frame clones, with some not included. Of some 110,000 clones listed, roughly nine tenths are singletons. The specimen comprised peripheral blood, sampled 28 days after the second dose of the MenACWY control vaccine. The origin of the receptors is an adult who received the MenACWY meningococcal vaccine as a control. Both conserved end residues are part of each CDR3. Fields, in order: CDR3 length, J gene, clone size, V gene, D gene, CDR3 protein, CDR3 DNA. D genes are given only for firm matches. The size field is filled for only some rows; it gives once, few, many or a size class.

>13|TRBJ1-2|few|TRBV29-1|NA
CSVAPPDTYGYTF
TGCAGCGTTGCTCCCCCAGACACCTATGGCTACACCTTC
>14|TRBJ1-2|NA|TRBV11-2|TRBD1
CASSRDRGDYGYTF
TGTGCCAGCAGCCGGGACAGGGGAGACTATGGCTACACCTTC
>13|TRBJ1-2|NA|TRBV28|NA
CASTPGGEGGYTF
TGTGCCAGCACCCCCGGGGGGGAGGGTGGCTACACCTTC
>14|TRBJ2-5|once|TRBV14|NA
CASSQDLAAGTQYF
TGTGCCAGCAGCCAAGATTTAGCAGCCGGGACCCAGTACTTC
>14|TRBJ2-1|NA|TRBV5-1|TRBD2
CASSPSTSDGEQFF
TGCGCCAGCAGCCCGAGTACTAGCGATGGGGAGCAGTTCTTC
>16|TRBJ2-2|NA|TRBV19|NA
CASSTLLGPNTGELFF
TGTGCCAGTAGTACCCTGCTGGGCCCGAACACCGGGGAGCTGTTTTTT
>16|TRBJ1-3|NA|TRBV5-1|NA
CASSLAPTGSGNTIYF
TGCGCCAGCAGCTTGGCCCCTACAGGGTCTGGAAACACCATATATTTT
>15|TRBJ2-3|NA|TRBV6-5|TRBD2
CASSQSLAGKDTQYF
TGTGCCAGCAGTCAAAGCTTAGCGGGGAAAGATACGCAGTATTTT
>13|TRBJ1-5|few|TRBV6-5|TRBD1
CASRQGFNQPQHF
TGTGCCAGTAGACAGGGCTTCAATCAGCCCCAGCATTTT
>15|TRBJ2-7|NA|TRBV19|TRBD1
CASSSQGQGPYEQYF
TGTGCCAGTAGTTCACAAGGACAGGGTCCGTACGAGCAGTACTTC
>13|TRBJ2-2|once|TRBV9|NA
CASSVDRTGELFF
TGTGCCAGCAGCGTAGATAGAACCGGGGAGCTGTTTTTT
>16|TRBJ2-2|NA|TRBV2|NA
CASSVRGAGNTGELFF
TGTGCCAGCAGTGTGAGAGGGGCCGGGAACACCGGGGAGCTGTTTTTT
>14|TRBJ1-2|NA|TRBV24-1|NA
CATSDPPGNYGYTF
TGTGCCACCAGTGATCCGCCGGGTAACTATGGCTACACCTTC
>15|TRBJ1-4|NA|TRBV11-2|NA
CASSLGSGTNEKLFF
TGTGCCAGCAGCTTAGGGTCGGGAACTAATGAAAAACTGTTTTTT
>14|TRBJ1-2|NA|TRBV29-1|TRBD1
CSVEGGQGTYGYTF
TGCAGCGTTGAAGGCGGACAGGGGACCTATGGCTACACCTTC
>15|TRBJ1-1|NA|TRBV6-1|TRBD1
CASSEQGAWGTEAFF
TGTGCCAGCAGTGAGCAGGGGGCGTGGGGTACTGAAGCTTTCTTT
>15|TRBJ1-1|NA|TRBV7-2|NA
CASSLMQGLNTEAFF
TGTGCCAGCAGCTTAATGCAGGGCCTGAACACTGAAGCTTTCTTT
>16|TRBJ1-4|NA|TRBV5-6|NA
CASSYSTGTSNEKLFF
TGTGCCAGCAGCTATTCAACCGGGACTTCGAATGAAAAACTGTTTTTT
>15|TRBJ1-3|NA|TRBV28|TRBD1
CASREGDSSGNTIYF
TGTGCCAGCAGAGAAGGGGACAGCTCTGGAAACACCATATATTTT
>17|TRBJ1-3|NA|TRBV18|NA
CASSPFGQRNSGNTIYF
TGTGCCAGCTCACCCTTTGGGCAGAGAAACTCTGGAAACACCATATATTTT
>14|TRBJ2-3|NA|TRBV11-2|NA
CASSALQGGDTQYF
TGTGCCAGCAGCGCCCTACAGGGAGGAGATACGCAGTATTTT
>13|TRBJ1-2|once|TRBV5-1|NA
CASSFAGPGGYTF
TGCGCCAGCAGCTTTGCTGGACCGGGGGGCTACACCTTC
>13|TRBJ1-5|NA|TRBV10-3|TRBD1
CAVRDRGNQPQHF
TGTGCCGTCCGGGACAGGGGCAATCAGCCCCAGCATTTT
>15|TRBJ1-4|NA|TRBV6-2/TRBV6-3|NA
CASSYLLAANEKLFF
TGTGCCAGCAGTTACCTTTTGGCGGCTAATGAAAAACTGTTTTTT
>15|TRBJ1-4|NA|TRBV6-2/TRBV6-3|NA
CASSPGSPTNEKLFF
TGTGCCAGCAGCCCAGGATCTCCAACTAATGAAAAACTGTTTTTT
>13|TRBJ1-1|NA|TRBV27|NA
CATMGGVGTEAFF
TGTGCCACCATGGGGGGTGTAGGGACTGAAGCTTTCTTT
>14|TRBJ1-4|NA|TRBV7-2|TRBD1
CASSFTGAGEKLFF
TGTGCCAGCAGCTTCACAGGGGCAGGGGAAAAACTGTTTTTT
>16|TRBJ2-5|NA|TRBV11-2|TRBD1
CASSLGGTATAETQYF
TGTGCCAGCAGCTTAGGGGGGACAGCCACGGCGGAGACCCAGTACTTC
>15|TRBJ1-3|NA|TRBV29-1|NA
CSVGEGQSSGNTIYF
TGCAGCGTTGGTGAGGGGCAGAGCTCTGGAAACACCATATATTTT
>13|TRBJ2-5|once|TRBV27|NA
CASSFSQYETQYF
TGTGCCAGCAGTTTTTCCCAGTATGAGACCCAGTACTTC
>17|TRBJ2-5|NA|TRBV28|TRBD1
CASSLPGQGAFVETQYF
TGTGCCAGCAGTTTACCGGGACAGGGGGCTTTTGTAGAGACCCAGTACTTC
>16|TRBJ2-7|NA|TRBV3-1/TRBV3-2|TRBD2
CASSRSSGGSTYEQYF
TGTGCCAGCAGCCGCTCTAGCGGGGGGTCTACCTACGAGCAGTACTTC
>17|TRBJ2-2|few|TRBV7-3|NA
CASSQALIVGDTGELFF
TGTGCCAGCAGCCAGGCCTTGATCGTGGGGGACACCGGGGAGCTGTTTTTT
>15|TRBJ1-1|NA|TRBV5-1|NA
CASSLRQGSITEAFF
TGCGCCAGCAGCTTACGGCAGGGATCCATCACTGAAGCTTTCTTT
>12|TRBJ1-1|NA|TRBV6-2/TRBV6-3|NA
CASSYSAHGAFF
TGTGCCAGCAGTTACTCGGCGCACGGAGCTTTCTTT
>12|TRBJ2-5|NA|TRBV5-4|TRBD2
CASSRRGETQYF
TGTGCCAGCAGCCGGCGGGGGGAGACCCAGTACTTC
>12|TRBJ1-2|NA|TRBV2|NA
CASSRTGKGYTF
TGTGCCAGCAGTCGCACAGGGAAGGGCTACACCTTC